A single sample is the source of the 23 T cell receptor beta chains below, sequenced in a study of CD8+CD57+ T cells in acquired aplastic anemia. Selection for sequencing was limited to patients who had shown CD8+CD57+ cell expansion by flow cytometry. Genomic DNA provided the template from which TCR beta VDJ and CDR3 profiles were obtained. One entry per CDR3 protein, called by TCRdb with MiXCR from the reads. This sample has 160,000 or so distinct CDR3 sequences; less than 60% occur once, and the top ten carry approximately 3%. The sample consisted of sorted CD4+, CD8+, or CD8+CD57+ T cells (not recorded which) from PBMCs. These receptors all stem from a human donor with aplastic anemia.

To note about this clonotype: The germline gene is not matched at one end of the junction; a read error may be the cause. In nucleotides, the CDR3 is TGTTCCAGCAGCTTAGCGAGTCTAAACACCGGGGAGCCGTTTTTT. This translates into CSSSLASLNTGEPFF. The chain joins TRBV7-2 to TRBJ2-2; D might be TRBD2 (5 bases). The CDR3 sequence is 15 residues long. Germline V gene data show CDR1 as SGHTA and CDR2 as FQGNSA.

Remarks on this clonotype: This clone may be a read error of a much larger clone one base away. The CDR3 does not close with the conserved phenylalanine or tryptophan, likely indicating a read error. The gene calls are TRBV9 and TRBJ2-1; the D is unclear. The CDR3 length is 13 residues. The V gene's germline CDR1 is SGDLS and CDR2 YYNGEE. V was shortened by 4 bases and J by 3 bases, with 8 bases between the two germline ends. The DNA for the CDR3 is TGTGCCAGCAGCTCCTATCACTACAATGAGCAGTTCTCC. Translation gives CASSSYHYNEQFS.

This clonotype was recorded many times. The chain carries TRBV19 and TRBJ2-7, with D maybe TRBD1 (5 bases). With 1 base removed from V and 1 base from J, the gap between germline ends came to 8 bases. CDR3 size: 14 residues. Germline V CDR1 and CDR2: LNHDA, SQIVND (reference sequence). The chain's CDR3 is CASSIGGTSYEQYF. CDR3 coding DNA: TGTGCCAGTAGTATAGGGGGCACTTCCTACGAGCAGTACTTC.

CDR3 nucleotides: TGTGCCAGCAGTGTGGGGGGGAGTTTGGTGGAGCAGTTCTTC. This translates into CASSVGGSLVEQFF. The chain is built from TRBV25-1 and TRBJ2-1; 7 positions match TRBD2. Looked up from germline, CDR1 is MGHDK and CDR2 is SYGVNS. V dropped 4 bases and J dropped 10; count of bases not matched to a gene: 10. The CDR3 is 14 residues long.

This clonotype was seen only a few times. The V gene is TRBV30, the J gene TRBJ2-1; D is possibly TRBD2 (5 bases). Germline assignment: CDR1 GTSNPN and CDR2 SVGIG (reference sequence). Trimming took off 3 bases at V and 2 bases at J, with 5 bases between the two ends. This CDR3 comprises 12 residues. The CDR3 DNA sequence: TGTGCCTGGAGCGGGGCCTACAATGAGCAGTTCTTC. It is translated as CAWSGAYNEQFF.

The chain couples TRBV5-6 to TRBJ1-6; D unclear. V was clipped by 0 bases and J by 9 bases, with 10 bases between them. This CDR3 has 14 amino acids. In germline, CDR1 is SGHDT, CDR2 YYEEEE. CDR3: CASSLGYLSSPLHF. CDR3 coding DNA: TGTGCCAGCAGCTTGGGATACTTGAGTTCACCCCTCCACTTT.

This chain joins TRBV20-1 and TRBJ2-5, with 12 bases lining up with TRBD2. Germline values: CDR1 DFQATT, CDR2 SNEGSKA (reference sequence). The CDR3 sequence is 15 residues long. The V gene end was trimmed by 3 bases and the J gene end by 2 bases; junction bases not matched to a gene: 4. Written as DNA, the CDR3 is TGCAGTGCTAGGAAACTAGCGGGGGGACAAGAGACCCAGTACTTC. Its translation is CSARKLAGGQETQYF.

This clonotype appeared many times. The chain uses TRBV10-3 and TRBJ2-3; D is perhaps TRBD2 (6 bases). Germline lookup yields CDR1 ENHRY and CDR2 SYGVKD. The CDR3 is 11 amino acids. Trimming left V 6 bases short and J 6 bases short, with 7 bases between. CDR3 loop: CAISSGDTQYF. As DNA, the CDR3 is TGTGCCATCAGCAGCGGGGATACGCAGTATTTT.

This clonotype was counted many times. The chain couples TRBV19 to TRBJ2-1; D remains unclear. CDR1 is LNHDA, CDR2 SQIVND, per germline (reference sequence). The CDR3 covers 15 residues. The V gene lost 5 bases and the J gene lost 0 bases, with 11 bases spanning the gap. In DNA form, the CDR3 reads TGTGCCAGTAGTCTCGCGGTGAGCTCCTACAATGAGCAGTTCTTC. Translation gives CASSLAVSSYNEQFF.

This chain uses TRBV24-1 with TRBJ2-3; the D gene is possibly TRBD1 (5 bases). This CDR3 spans 14 amino acids. Trimming removed 3 bases at V and 2 bases at J, with 8 bases between. Germline lookup yields CDR1 KGHDR and CDR2 SFDVKD. The CDR3 spells CATSDEGATDTQYF. The CDR3 DNA reads as TGTGCCACCAGTGATGAAGGGGCCACAGATACGCAGTATTTT.

This clonotype was detected ten times or more. This chain connects TRBV5-1 to TRBJ1-3, with unresolved D. CDR3 size: 15 residues. Trimming removed 1 base at V and 3 bases at J, with 11 bases between. CDR1 is SGHRS and CDR2 is YFSETQ in the germline V gene. The CDR3 here is CASSLTDGDGNTIYF. The DNA for the CDR3 is TGCGCCAGCAGCTTGACCGACGGGGATGGAAACACCATATATTTT.

This clonotype was picked up many times. The chain employs TRBV7-9 and TRBJ1-5; D remains unclear. CDR3 length equals 13 residues. Trimming took 3 bases from V and 4 from J, leaving 7 bases between them. The germline V gene encodes CDR1 SEHNR and CDR2 FQNEAQ (reference sequence). The CDR3 DNA reads TGTGCCAGCAGCTTTACAGATAATCAGCCCCAGCATTTT. Its protein is CASSFTDNQPQHF.

This clonotype was seen at least ten times. The chain recombines TRBV20-1 with TRBJ2-1; 9 bases fit TRBD2. With V trimmed by 2 bases and J by 6 bases, 5 bases remained unmatched. The CDR3 length is 14 residues. Per germline, CDR1 DFQATT and CDR2 SNEGSKA (reference sequence). The CDR3 protein is CSARFGLASNEQFF. As DNA, the CDR3 is TGCAGTGCTAGATTCGGACTAGCGTCCAATGAGCAGTTCTTC.

This clonotype was seen a few times. This chain uses TRBV7-9 with TRBJ2-7; D is possibly TRBD1 (6 bases). Germline CDR1 SEHNR, CDR2 FQNEAQ (reference sequence). CDR3 length equals 15 residues. Trimming stripped 6 bases from V and 3 bases from J, with 18 bases between. CDR3 region: CASRPTGTTNYEQYF. In nucleotides, the CDR3 is TGTGCCAGCAGGCCTACCGGGACAACCAACTACGAGCAGTACTTC. Together with reference TRBV7-9 and TRBJ2-7, the CDR3 gives the full variable domain: DTGVSQNPRHKITKRGQNVTFRCDPISEHNRLYWYRQTLGQGPEFLTYFQNEAQLEKSRLLSDRFSAERPKGSFSTLEIQRTEQGDSAMYLCASRPTGTTNYEQYFGPGTRLTVT.

The chain has TRBV2 and TRBJ1-1, with D possibly TRBD1 on 5 matching bases. Germline V gives CDR1 SNHLY, CDR2 FYNNEI. V was cut by 7 bases and J by 1 base, with 13 bases left in between. The CDR3 has 14 residues. DNA of the CDR3: TGTGCCAGCAAGGCCGGGACGGCGAACACTGAAGCTTTCTTT. It yields the protein CASKAGTANTEAFF. Filled out from reference TRBV2 and TRBJ1-1, the complete variable domain reads EPEVTQTPSHQVTQMGQEVILRCVPISNHLYFYWYRQILGQKVEFLVSFYNNEISEKSEIFDDQFSVERPDGSNFTLKIRSTKLEDSAMYFCASKAGTANTEAFFGQGTRLTVV.

The chain links TRBV7-9 to TRBJ2-5; 7 nucleotides line up with TRBD1. CDR3 size: 16 residues. The J segment lost 3 bases and the V segment lost 0 bases, leaving 7 bases of the junction unmatched. Germline V CDR1 and CDR2: SEHNR, FQNEAQ (reference sequence). DNA for the CDR3: TGTGCCAGCAGCTTAGCCGGGACAGAGAATGAAGAGACCCAGTACTTC. It yields the protein CASSLAGTENEETQYF.

This clonotype has a count of ten or more. The chain carries TRBV25-1 and TRBJ1-3; D gene uncertain. Germline values: CDR1 MGHDK, CDR2 SYGVNS. The CDR3 loop spans 14 amino acids. Trimming stripped 6 bases from V and 0 bases from J, with 9 bases between. CDR3 loop: CASREPNSGNTIYF. The CDR3 DNA is TGTGCCAGCAGGGAGCCAAACTCTGGAAACACCATATATTTT. Full variable domain (outside the CDR3, taken from reference TRBV25-1 and TRBJ1-3): EADIYQTPRYLVIGTGKKITLECSQTMGHDKMYWYQQDPGMELHLIHYSYGVNSTEKGDLSSESTVSRIRTEHFPLTLESARPSHTSQYLCASREPNSGNTIYFGEGSWLTVV.

The chain combines TRBV15 with TRBJ1-1; no clear D gene. The germline V and J ends were trimmed by 10 bases and 6 bases, with 18 bases remaining between them. The CDR3 consists of 13 residues. Germline assignment: CDR1 LNHNV and CDR2 YYDKDF (reference sequence). The chain's CDR3 is CAIERGVFAEAFF. In DNA form, the CDR3 reads TGTGCCATCGAGCGGGGAGTGTTTGCTGAAGCTTTCTTT.

The genes are TRBV9 and TRBJ1-2; D uncertain. The V gene lost 0 bases and the J gene lost 5 bases, with 14 bases spanning the gap. CDR1 is SGDLS, CDR2 YYNGEE, per germline. The CDR3 length is 15 residues. The CDR3 sequence is CASSVGSGYSYGYTF. CDR3 DNA sequence: TGTGCCAGCAGCGTAGGGTCTGGGTACTCTTATGGCTACACCTTC.

At least ten counts were recorded for this clonotype. The V gene is TRBV12-3 or TRBV12-4, the J gene TRBJ2-7; no clear D. The V end lost 2 bases, the J end lost 0 bases, and 8 bases lay between the germline ends. The CDR3 runs 14 residues. CDR3: CASSLNSLSYEQYF. CDR3 bases: TGTGCCAGCAGTTTAAACAGTCTCTCCTACGAGCAGTACTTC.

This clonotype was seen once. This chain joins TRBV20-1 and TRBJ2-7, with unresolved D. The CDR3 is 14 residues long. CDR1 is DFQATT and CDR2 is SNEGSKA in the germline V gene (reference sequence). The V and J ends lost 3 bases and 4 bases respectively, with 16 bases between them. This chain's CDR3 is CSASPEYLTYEQYF. The CDR3 region has the DNA TGCAGTGCTAGTCCCGAATACTTGACGTACGAGCAGTACTTC.

The table lists this clonotype with many counts. This chain joins TRBV20-1 and TRBJ2-5; D ambiguous. CDR1 is DFQATT and CDR2 is SNEGSKA in the germline V gene (reference sequence). This CDR3 is built from 11 residues. V lost 3 bases and J 4 bases, leaving 6 bases between the germline ends. CDR3 residues: CSARGLETQYF. The CDR3, as DNA: TGCAGTGCTAGGGGATTAGAGACCCAGTACTTC.

This clonotype was picked up many times. The V and J genes are TRBV12-3 or TRBV12-4 and TRBJ1-2; 7 bases match TRBD1. V trimming: 1 base; J trimming: 5 bases; junction bases outside the gene matches: 13. The CDR3 loop spans 17 amino acids. The CDR3 region has the DNA TGTGCCAGCAGTTTAGAAACAGGGGTCCGTTCCCCTTATGGCTACACCTTC. Translating gives CASSLETGVRSPYGYTF.